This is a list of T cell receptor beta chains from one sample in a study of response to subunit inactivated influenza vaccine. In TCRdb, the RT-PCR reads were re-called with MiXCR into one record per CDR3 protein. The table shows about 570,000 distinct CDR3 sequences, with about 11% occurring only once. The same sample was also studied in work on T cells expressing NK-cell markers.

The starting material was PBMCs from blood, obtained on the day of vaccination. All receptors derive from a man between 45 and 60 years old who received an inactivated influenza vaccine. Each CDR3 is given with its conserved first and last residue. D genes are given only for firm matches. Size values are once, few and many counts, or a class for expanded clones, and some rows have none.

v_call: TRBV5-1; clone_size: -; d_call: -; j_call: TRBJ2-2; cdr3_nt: TGCGCCAGCAGCTCCGGGGCGACGAGCACCGGGGAGCTGTTTTTT; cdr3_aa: CASSSGATSTGELFF
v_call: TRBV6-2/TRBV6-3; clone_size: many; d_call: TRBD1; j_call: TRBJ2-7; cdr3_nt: TGTGCCAGCAGTAAACGGGACAGCGCCTACGAGCAGTACTTC; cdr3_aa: CASSKRDSAYEQYF
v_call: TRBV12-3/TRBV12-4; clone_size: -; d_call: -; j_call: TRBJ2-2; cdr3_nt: TGTGCCAGCAGTTTAGGCTATTTCACCGGGGAGCTGTTTTTT; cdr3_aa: CASSLGYFTGELFF
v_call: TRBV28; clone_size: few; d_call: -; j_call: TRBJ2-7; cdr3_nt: TGTGCCAGCAGTCCGACCGGCACCCAAGGTCGCTACGAGCAGTACTTC; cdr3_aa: CASSPTGTQGRYEQYF
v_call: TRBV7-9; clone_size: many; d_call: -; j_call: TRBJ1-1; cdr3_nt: TGTGCCAGCAGCTTCTCCCCAAGCGGACTCACTGAAGCTTTCTTT; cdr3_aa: CASSFSPSGLTEAFF
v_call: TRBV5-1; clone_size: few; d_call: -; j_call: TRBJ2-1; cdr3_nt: TGCGCCAGCAGCTTCGGAGGGAAAAATGAGCAGTTCTTC; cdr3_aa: CASSFGGKNEQFF
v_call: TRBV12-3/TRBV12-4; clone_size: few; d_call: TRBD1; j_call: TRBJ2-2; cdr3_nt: TGTGCCAGCAGCCCCGACAGGGGAACCGGGGAGCTGTTTTTT; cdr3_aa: CASSPDRGTGELFF
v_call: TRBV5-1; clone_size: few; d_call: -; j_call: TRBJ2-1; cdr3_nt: TGCGCCAGCAGCCCGACTTCCTCCTTACGTGAGCAGTTCTTC; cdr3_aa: CASSPTSSLREQFF
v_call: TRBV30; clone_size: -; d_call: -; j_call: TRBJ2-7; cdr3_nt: TGTGCCTGGAGTGTGGGTAGGCCCTACGAGCAGTACTTC; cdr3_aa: CAWSVGRPYEQYF
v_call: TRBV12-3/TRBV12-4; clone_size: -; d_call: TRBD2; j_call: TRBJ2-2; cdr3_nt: TGTGCCAGCAGTTTTTCAAGCGGGAGAAGGAACACCGGGGAGCTGTTTTTT; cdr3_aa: CASSFSSGRRNTGELFF
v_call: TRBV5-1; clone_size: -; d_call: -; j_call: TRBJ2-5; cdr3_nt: TGCGCCAGCAGCTCTCAAAACCACCAAGAGACCCAGTACTTC; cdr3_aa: CASSSQNHQETQYF
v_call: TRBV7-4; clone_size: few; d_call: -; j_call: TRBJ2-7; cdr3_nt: TGTGCCAGCAGCTTAGTTCAGGGCGGAACCTACGAGCAGTACTTC; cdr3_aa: CASSLVQGGTYEQYF
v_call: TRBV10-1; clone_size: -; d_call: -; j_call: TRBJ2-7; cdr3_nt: TGCGCCAGCAGTGAGTCCGGACTCGTCGGCGGCCAGCAGTACTTC; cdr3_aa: CASSESGLVGGQQYF
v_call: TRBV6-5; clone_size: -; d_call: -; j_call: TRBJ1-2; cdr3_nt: TGTGCCAGCAGTTACGAGGCGGCTTATGGCTACACCTTC; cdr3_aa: CASSYEAAYGYTF
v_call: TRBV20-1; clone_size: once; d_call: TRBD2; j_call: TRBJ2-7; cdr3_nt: TGCAGTGCCCTGAGGGGGACTAGCGAAGAGCAGTACTTC; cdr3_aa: CSALRGTSEEQYF
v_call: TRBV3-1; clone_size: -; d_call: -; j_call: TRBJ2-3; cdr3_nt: TGTGCCAGCAGCCAAGGGGACGCCCGTGTGTATTTT; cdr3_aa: CASSQGDARVYF
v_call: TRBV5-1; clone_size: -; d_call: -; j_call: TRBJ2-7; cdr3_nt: TGCGCCAGCAGCCCGGACGGGTATGGGAAGCAGTACTTC; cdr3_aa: CASSPDGYGKQYF
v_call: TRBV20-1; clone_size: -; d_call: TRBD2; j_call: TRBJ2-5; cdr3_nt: TGCAGTGCTGGTCTTGGCGGGGGGGCCGTCGAGACCCAGTACTTC; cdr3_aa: CSAGLGGGAVETQYF
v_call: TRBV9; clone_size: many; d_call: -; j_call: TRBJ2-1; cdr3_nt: TGTGCCAGCAGCGTAGATGGTAGCGGAACCTACAATGAGCAGTTCTTC; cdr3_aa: CASSVDGSGTYNEQFF
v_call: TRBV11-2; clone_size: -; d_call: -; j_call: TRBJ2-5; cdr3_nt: TGTGCCAGCGGCTACTACTCGAAAGAGACCCAGTACTTC; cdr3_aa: CASGYYSKETQYF
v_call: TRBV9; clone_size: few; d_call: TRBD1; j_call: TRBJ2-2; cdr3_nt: TGTGCCAGCAGCGTAGAGGGGGCTCCCGGGGAGCTGTTTTTT; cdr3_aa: CASSVEGAPGELFF
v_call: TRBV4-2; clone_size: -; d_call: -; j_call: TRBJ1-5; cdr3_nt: TGTGCCAGCAGCCAAGGGGCAGGATCTCGAGAGCCCCAGCATTTT; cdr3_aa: CASSQGAGSREPQHF
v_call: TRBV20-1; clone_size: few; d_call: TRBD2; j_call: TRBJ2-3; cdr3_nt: TGCACCCCCTCGAGCGGGAGGTCAGATACGCAGTATTTT; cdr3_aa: CTPSSGRSDTQYF
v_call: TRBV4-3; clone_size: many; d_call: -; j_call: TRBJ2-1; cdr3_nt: TGCGCCAGCAGCCAAGGGACTAACTACAATGAGCAGTTCTTC; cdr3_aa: CASSQGTNYNEQFF
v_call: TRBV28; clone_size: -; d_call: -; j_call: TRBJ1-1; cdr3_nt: TGTGCCAGCAGTTTTTCGGGGGGGATGAACACTGAAGCTTTCTTT; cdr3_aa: CASSFSGGMNTEAFF
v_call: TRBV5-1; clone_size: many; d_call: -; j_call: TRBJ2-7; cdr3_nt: TGCGCCAGCAGCAGTGGACAGAGTTTGAGCTACGAGCAGTACTTC; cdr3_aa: CASSSGQSLSYEQYF
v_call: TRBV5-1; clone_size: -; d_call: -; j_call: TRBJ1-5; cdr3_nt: TGCGCCAGCAGAAGCGGGGTTGGTCAGCCCCAGCATTTT; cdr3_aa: CASRSGVGQPQHF
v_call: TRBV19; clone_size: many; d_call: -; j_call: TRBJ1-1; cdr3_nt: TGTGCCAGTATTACGGGGGGGGGTCTTCAAGCTTTCTTT; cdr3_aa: CASITGGGLQAFF
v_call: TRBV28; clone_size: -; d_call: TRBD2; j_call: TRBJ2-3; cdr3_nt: TGTGCCAGCAGTTCGGGACTAGCGGGGGGAACAACCACAGATACGCAGTATTTT; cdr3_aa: CASSSGLAGGTTTDTQYF
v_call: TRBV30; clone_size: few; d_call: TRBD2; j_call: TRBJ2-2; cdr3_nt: TGTGCCTGGAGTAGTCTAGCGGGGGGAATTCACACCGGGGAGCTGTTTTTT; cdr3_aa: CAWSSLAGGIHTGELFF
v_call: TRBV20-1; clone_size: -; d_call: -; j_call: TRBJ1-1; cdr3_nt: TGCAGTGCTAGAGATCCCGCTGTTGCCACTGAAGCTTTCTTT; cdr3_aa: CSARDPAVATEAFF
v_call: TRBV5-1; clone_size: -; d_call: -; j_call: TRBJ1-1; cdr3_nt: TGCGCCAGCAGGATAGGACAGAAAAACATGAACACTGAAGCTTTCTTT; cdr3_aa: CASRIGQKNMNTEAFF
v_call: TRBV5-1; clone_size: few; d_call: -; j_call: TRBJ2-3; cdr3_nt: TGCGCCAGCAGCGGGGACGGAGTAGAAGGCACGCAGTATTTT; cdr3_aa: CASSGDGVEGTQYF
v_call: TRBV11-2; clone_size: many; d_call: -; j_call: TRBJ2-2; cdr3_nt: TGTGCCAGCAGCTTCGGGTACGGGGGCACCGGGGAGCTGTTTTTT; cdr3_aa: CASSFGYGGTGELFF
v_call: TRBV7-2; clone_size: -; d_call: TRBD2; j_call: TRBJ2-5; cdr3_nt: TGTGCCAGCAGCTTGACTAGCGGGGTCGGTGAGACCCAGTACTTC; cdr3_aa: CASSLTSGVGETQYF
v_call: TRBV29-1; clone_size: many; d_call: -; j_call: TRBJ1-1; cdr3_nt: TGCAGCGTCTCCTGGAACACTGAAGCTTTCTTT; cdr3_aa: CSVSWNTEAFF
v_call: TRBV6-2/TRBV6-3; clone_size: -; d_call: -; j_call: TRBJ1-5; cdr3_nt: TGTGCCAGCAATAACAGGGTAACGTTGATGGGCAATCAGCCCCAGCATTTT; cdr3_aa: CASNNRVTLMGNQPQHF
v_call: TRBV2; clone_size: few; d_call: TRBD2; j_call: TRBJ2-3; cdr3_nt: TGTGCCAGCAGTGTAGCGGGAGGCCTCGTAGATACGCAGTATTTT; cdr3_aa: CASSVAGGLVDTQYF
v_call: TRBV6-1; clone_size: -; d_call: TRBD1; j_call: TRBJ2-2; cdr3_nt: TGTGCCTGCAGTGCTTACAGGGGAATGGGGGAGCTGTTTTTT; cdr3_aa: CACSAYRGMGELFF
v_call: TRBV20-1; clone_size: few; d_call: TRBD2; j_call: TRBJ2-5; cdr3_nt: TGCAGTGCTAACCCAGGGACTAGCCAAGAGACCCAGTACTTC; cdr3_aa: CSANPGTSQETQYF
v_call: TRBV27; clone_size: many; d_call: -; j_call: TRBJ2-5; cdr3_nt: TGTGCCAGCAGTTCTTTTCCGTACCAAGAGACCCAGTACTTC; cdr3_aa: CASSSFPYQETQYF
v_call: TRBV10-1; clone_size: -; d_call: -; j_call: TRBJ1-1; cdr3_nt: TGCGCCAGCAGTGAAGGCAGGGCAAGGGGCACTGAAGCTTTCTTT; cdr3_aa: CASSEGRARGTEAFF